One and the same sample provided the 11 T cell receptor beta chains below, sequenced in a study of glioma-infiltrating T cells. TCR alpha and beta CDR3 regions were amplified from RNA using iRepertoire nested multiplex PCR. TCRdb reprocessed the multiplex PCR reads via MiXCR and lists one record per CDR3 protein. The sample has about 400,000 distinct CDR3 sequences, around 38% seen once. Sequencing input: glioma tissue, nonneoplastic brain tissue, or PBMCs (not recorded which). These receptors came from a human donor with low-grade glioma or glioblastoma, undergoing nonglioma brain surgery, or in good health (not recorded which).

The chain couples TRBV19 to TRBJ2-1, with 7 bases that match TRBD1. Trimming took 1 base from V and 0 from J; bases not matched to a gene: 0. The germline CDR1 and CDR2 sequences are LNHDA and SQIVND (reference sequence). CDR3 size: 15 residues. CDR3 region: CASSIGQGSYNEQFF. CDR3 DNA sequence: TGTGCCAGTAGTATAGGACAGGGCTCCTACAATGAGCAGTTCTTC.

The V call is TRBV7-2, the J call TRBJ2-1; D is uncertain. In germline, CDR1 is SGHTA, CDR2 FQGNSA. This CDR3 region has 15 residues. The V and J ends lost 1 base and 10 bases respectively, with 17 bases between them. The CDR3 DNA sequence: TGTGCCAGCAGCTTAGGGACGCTCAGCCCCTACGAGCAGTTCTTC. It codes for CASSLGTLSPYEQFF. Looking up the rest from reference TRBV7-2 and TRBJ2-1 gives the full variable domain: GAGVSQSPSNKVTEKGKDVELRCDPISGHTALYWYRQSLGQGLEFLIYFQGNSAPDKSGLPSDRFSAERTGGSVSTLTIQRTQQEDSAVYLCASSLGTLSPYEQFFGPGTRLTVL.

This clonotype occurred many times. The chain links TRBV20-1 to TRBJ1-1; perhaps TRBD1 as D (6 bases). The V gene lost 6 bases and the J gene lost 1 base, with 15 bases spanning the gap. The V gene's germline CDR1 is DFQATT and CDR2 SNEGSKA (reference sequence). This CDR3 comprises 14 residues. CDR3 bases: TGCAGTGCCTTCATCAGGGGAGAGAACACTGAAGCTTTCTTT. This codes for CSAFIRGENTEAFF.

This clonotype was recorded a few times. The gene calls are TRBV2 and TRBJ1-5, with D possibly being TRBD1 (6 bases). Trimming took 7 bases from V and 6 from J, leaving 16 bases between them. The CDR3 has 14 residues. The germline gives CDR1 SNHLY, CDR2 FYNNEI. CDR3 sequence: CASTDVTGSQPQHF. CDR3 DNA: TGTGCCAGCACCGACGTCACAGGGAGTCAGCCCCAGCATTTT.

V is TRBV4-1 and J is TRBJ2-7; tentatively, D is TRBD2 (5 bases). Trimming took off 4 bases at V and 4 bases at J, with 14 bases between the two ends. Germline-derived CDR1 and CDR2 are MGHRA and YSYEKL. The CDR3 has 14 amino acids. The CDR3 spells CASSLVLGGYEQYF. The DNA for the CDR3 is TGCGCCAGCAGCCTCGTTCTAGGAGGATACGAGCAGTACTTC.

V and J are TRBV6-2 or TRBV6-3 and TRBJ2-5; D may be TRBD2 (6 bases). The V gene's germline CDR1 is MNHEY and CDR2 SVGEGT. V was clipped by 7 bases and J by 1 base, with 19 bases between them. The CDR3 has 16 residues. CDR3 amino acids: CASTAGTNGGQETQYF. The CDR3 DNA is TGTGCCAGCACGGCGGGAACGAACGGGGGCCAAGAGACCCAGTACTTC.

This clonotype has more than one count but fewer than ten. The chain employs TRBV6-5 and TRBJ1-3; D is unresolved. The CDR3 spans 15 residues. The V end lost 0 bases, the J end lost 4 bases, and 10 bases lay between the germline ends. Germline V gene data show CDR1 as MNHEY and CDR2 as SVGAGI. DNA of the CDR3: TGTGCCAGCAGTTACTCAGGCAAAATGGGAAACACCATATATTTT. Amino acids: CASSYSGKMGNTIYF.

CDR3 residues: CASSLGQPEETQYF. The DNA for the CDR3 is TGTGCCAGCAGCCTCGGACAACCGGAAGAGACCCAGTACTTC. The genes are TRBV9 and TRBJ2-5; D is possibly TRBD1 (5 bases). The CDR3 runs 14 residues. The germline CDR1 and CDR2 sequences are SGDLS and YYNGEE. V lost 4 bases to trimming and J lost 3 bases, with 13 bases between them.

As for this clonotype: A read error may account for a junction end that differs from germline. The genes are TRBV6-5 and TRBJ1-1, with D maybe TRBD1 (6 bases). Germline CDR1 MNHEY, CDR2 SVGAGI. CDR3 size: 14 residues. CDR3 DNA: TGTGGCAGCAGCTCCGAGGGGGTGAACACTGAAGCTTTCTTT. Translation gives CGSSSEGVNTEAFF.

Here the CDR3 reads CSVEARGARTDTQYF. CDR3 nucleotide sequence: TGCAGCGTTGAGGCGCGAGGGGCCCGCACAGATACGCAGTATTTT. This chain links TRBV20-1 with TRBJ2-3; D tentatively fits TRBD1 or TRBD2 (5 bases each). The CDR3 contains 15 residues. CDR1 is DFQATT and CDR2 is SNEGSKA in the germline V gene (reference sequence).

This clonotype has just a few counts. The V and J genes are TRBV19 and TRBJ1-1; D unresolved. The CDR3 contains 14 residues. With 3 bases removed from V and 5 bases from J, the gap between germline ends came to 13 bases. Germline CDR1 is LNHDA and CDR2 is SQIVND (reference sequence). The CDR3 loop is CASSIGGSYTEAFF. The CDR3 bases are TGTGCCAGTAGTATTGGCGGGAGTTATACTGAAGCTTTCTTT.